The entry below describes one T cell receptor beta chain. This clonotype was counted only a few times. What antigen it recognizes has not been identified. No clone much larger than this one lies a single base away; base qualities are absent. The treatment or condition label here, explained by the study, means: in vitro stimulation with specific CMV peptide epitopes to enrich CMV-specific T cells. Trimming leaves V shorter by 6 bases and J shorter by 1 base, with the junction holding 2 bases beyond the gene matches. The CDR3 spans 15 residues, from the cysteine through the phenylalanine. The read is trimmed to its CDR3 DNA, 45 bases read in frame from base 1. Reading the germline V gene (reference sequence) gives CDR1 SGHKS and CDR2 YYEKEE. Data came from an Illumina HiSeq 1500. TCRdb passed the public sequencing reads through fastp at Q25 and MiXCR, retaining productive beta sequences. When rows share a CDR3 protein, they turn into one entry using the most common DNA and genes. This sample is represented by about 900,000 distinct CDR3 sequences; roughly a third of them were singletons. The top ten clonotypes cover around 15% of the sample.

This specimen belongs to a study of T cell repertoires in cytomegalovirus infection (dated by TCRdb to 2018 to 2020). Background on the whole study: The peptide stimulations were aimed at well-studied HLA-B-restricted epitopes as well as recently identified HLA-C-restricted CMV epitopes, whose presentation resists viral immunomodulation. The HLA type of each donor mattered for the analysis, because public TCR beta signatures pointed to carriage of CMV infection along with the matching HLA type. The paper's findings and limits, for the study overall: The ex vivo response was dominated by HLA-C-restricted CMV-specific TCR beta clonotypes, which also provided the single most frequent clonotype in two of eight donors. Cumulative frequency of public TCR beta family members discriminated carriers of CMV infection plus the relevant HLA type in this cohort and an independent roughly 340-donor cohort.

This specimen consisted of cultured CD8+ T cells from PBMCs, obtained from culture after CMV antigen stimulation. Recombination joined TRBV5-5 with TRBJ2-2; the junction holds 11 bases that match TRBD2. The origin of this receptor is a human donor in good health (CMV status not recorded). Some clones in this sample may be carry-over from other donors' samples. The CDR3 protein sequence reads: CASTLAGGNTGELFF. The DNA sequence follows: TGTGCCAGCACCCTAGCGGGGGGGAACACCGGGGAGCTGTTTTTT.